The 23 T cell receptor beta chains presented below share a single source sample, sequenced in a study of blood T cell repertoires in COVID-19. Only in-frame clones appear in the TCRdb table, and some are missing; sequencing was by immunoSEQ multiplex PCR. The profile shows approximately 150,000 clones, about 81% of them singletons. The sample taken for sequencing was peripheral blood. These TCRs come from a woman older than 75 with acute or convalescent COVID-19.

The gene calls are TRBV6-2 or TRBV6-3 and TRBJ1-5; 7 bases agree with TRBD1. The CDR3 has 17 residues. Germline trimming cut 2 bases from V and 2 bases from J; bases unmatched to any gene: 9. Germline V gives CDR1 MNHEY, CDR2 SVGEGT. CDR3 sequence reads: CASSYPRTGMRNQPQHF. CDR3 DNA: TGTGCCAGCAGTTACCCGAGGACAGGTATGCGCAATCAGCCCCAGCATTTT.

The chain uses TRBV7-2 and TRBJ1-2; 9 bases fit TRBD1. CDR1 SGHTA and CDR2 FQGNSA come from the germline V gene. This CDR3 contains 14 residues. The J segment lost 8 bases and the V segment lost 1 base, leaving 5 bases of the junction unmatched. The CDR3 here is CASSLGTGEGGYTF. In nucleotides, the CDR3 is TGTGCCAGCAGCTTAGGGACAGGGGAAGGGGGCTACACCTTC.

This clone was observed a few times. The identical CDR3 is also encoded by other nucleotide sequences in the sample. This sequence joins TRBV5-1 and TRBJ1-4; TRBD1 agrees at 8 bases. The CDR3 length is 14 residues. V lost 3 bases to trimming and J lost 4 bases; unmatched junction nucleotides: 2. CDR1 is SGHRS, CDR2 YFSETQ, per germline. The CDR3 loop reads CASSSDRGNEKLFF. The CDR3 DNA follows: TGCGCCAGCAGCTCAGACAGGGGTAATGAAAAACTGTTTTTT. Using reference TRBV5-1 and TRBJ1-4 for the parts outside the CDR3, the full variable domain is KAGVTQTPRYLIKTRGQQVTLSCSPISGHRSVSWYQQTPGQGLQFLFEYFSETQRNKGNFPGRFSGRQFSNSRSEMNVSTLELGDSALYLCASSSDRGNEKLFFGSGTQLSVL.

This clone was counted a few times. The V call is TRBV19, the J call TRBJ2-7; TRBD2 matches at 13 bases. Germline values: CDR1 LNHDA, CDR2 SQIVND (reference sequence). Trimming took 4 bases from V and 3 from J; bases not matched to a gene: 6. The CDR3 extends over 16 amino acids. CDR3 protein: CASSTSRLAGGYEQYF. CDR3 nucleotides: TGTGCCAGTAGTACCTCCAGACTAGCGGGGGGCTACGAGCAGTACTTC.

The chain combines TRBV18 with TRBJ1-1; 7 nucleotides line up with TRBD1. This CDR3 region has 17 residues. Germline-derived CDR1 and CDR2 are KGHSH and LQKENI. Trimming cost V 2 bases and J 8 bases; bases outside gene matches: 17. The chain's CDR3 is CASSPWSSSTGSKEAFF. CDR3 in DNA: TGTGCCAGCTCACCATGGTCATCGTCGACAGGGTCAAAGGAAGCTTTCTTT.

This sequence joins TRBV4-1 and TRBJ1-3; 9 nucleotides line up with TRBD1. V lost 0 bases, J lost 4 bases, and 7 bases stayed unmatched. Per germline, CDR1 MGHRA and CDR2 YSYEKL. The length of the CDR3 is 17 residues. This CDR3 reads CASSQDRDRGDGNTIYF. The CDR3 region has the DNA TGCGCCAGCAGCCAAGATCGAGACAGGGGGGACGGAAACACCATATATTTT.

This clone was seen just once. The rearrangement joins TRBV2 to TRBJ2-2, with a weak D call TRBD1 (6 bases). Germline CDR1 and CDR2: SNHLY and FYNNEI. The CDR3 extends over 14 amino acids. Trimming removed 3 bases at V and 4 bases at J, with 9 bases between. The CDR3 nucleotides read TGTGCCAGCAGTGATCAGGGGACCACCGGGGAGCTGTTTTTT. It codes for CASSDQGTTGELFF.

The V gene is TRBV12-5, the J gene TRBJ1-4; tentatively, D is TRBD1 (6 bases). The CDR3 consists of 14 residues. Germline loops: CDR1 LGHNT, CDR2 FRNRAP. Trimming took 4 bases from V and 7 from J, leaving 13 bases between them. The CDR3 loop reads CASGSGTTGEKLFF. Written as DNA, the CDR3 is TGTGCTAGTGGTTCCGGGACAACTGGTGAAAAACTGTTTTTT.

This chain uses TRBV19 with TRBJ1-2; D gene ambiguous. V lost 3 bases to trimming and J lost 4 bases, with 12 bases between them. The germline gives CDR1 LNHDA, CDR2 SQIVND (reference sequence). This CDR3 is 14 amino acids long. For the CDR3, the DNA is TGTGCCAGTAGTATCCCATCCGTCGGCTATGGCTACACCTTC. This codes for CASSIPSVGYGYTF.

This clone has a count of ten or more. The chain has TRBV28 and TRBJ1-2; 9 bases are a match to TRBD1. V lost 6 bases to trimming and J lost 7 bases; unmatched junction nucleotides: 15. The CDR3 has 16 residues. Germline CDR1 MDHEN, CDR2 SYDVKM. DNA of the CDR3: TGTGCCAGCAGATATTTCCCGGGACAGGGTCACGGTGGCTACACCTTC. Its protein product is CASRYFPGQGHGGYTF.

The chain recombines TRBV29-1 with TRBJ2-7; TRBD2 agrees at 7 bases. The J segment lost 6 bases and the V segment lost 4 bases, leaving 12 bases of the junction unmatched. The CDR3 totals 14 residues. Germline lookup yields CDR1 SQVTM and CDR2 ANQGSEA. CDR3 DNA sequence: TGCAGCGTTGCCCTAGCTAGCGGCACGGGCGAGCAGTACTTC. Encoded protein: CSVALASGTGEQYF.

This sequence joins TRBV11-2 and TRBJ1-5; D call uncertain. V shed 1 base and J shed 4 bases, with 8 bases lying between them. Looked up from germline, CDR1 is SGHAT and CDR2 is FQNNGV. The CDR3 is 14 amino acids. CDR3 loop: CASSLASENQPQHF. As DNA, the CDR3 is TGTGCCAGCAGCTTAGCCAGCGAGAATCAGCCCCAGCATTTT. The full variable domain, in which reference TRBV11-2 and TRBJ1-5 provide the parts outside the CDR3, is EAGVAQSPRYKIIEKRQSVAFWCNPISGHATLYWYQQILGQGPKLLIQFQNNGVVDDSQLPKDRFSAERLKGVDSTLKIQPAKLEDSAVYLCASSLASENQPQHFGDGTRLSIL.

This chain joins TRBV7-8 and TRBJ2-1, with 8 bases matching TRBD2. The J segment lost 15 bases and the V segment lost 4 bases, leaving 8 bases of the junction unmatched. This CDR3 is built from 12 residues. Germline V gene lookup returns CDR1 SGHVS and CDR2 FQNEAQ. The CDR3 protein is CASSWPGGRGFF. CDR3 nucleotides: TGTGCCAGCAGCTGGCCGGGGGGGCGTGGGTTCTTC. The whole variable domain, filled in from reference TRBV7-8 and TRBJ2-1, reads GAGVSQSPRYKVAKRGQDVALRCDPISGHVSLFWYQQALGQGPEFLTYFQNEAQLDKSGLPSDRFFAERPEGSVSTLKIQRTQQEDSAVYLCASSWPGGRGFFGPGTRLTVL.

This clone came up once. CDR3 amino acids: CASRLLRDRTYEQYF. The CDR3 DNA reads as TGTGCCAGCAGACTTCTCCGGGACAGGACCTACGAGCAGTACTTC. J is TRBJ2-7 and V is TRBV11-2; TRBD1 matches 8 bases. Unmatched junction bases numbered 9, after V lost 6 bases and J lost 2 bases. The CDR3 has 15 amino acids. CDR1 and CDR2 (germline): SGHAT, FQNNGV.

V is TRBV4-1 and J is TRBJ1-4; D is ambiguous. V gave up 0 bases and J gave up 0 bases, with 5 bases separating them. In germline, CDR1 is MGHRA, CDR2 YSYEKL. The CDR3 has 15 amino acids. The CDR3 bases are TGCGCCAGCAGCCAAGAAAGCGCAACTAATGAAAAACTGTTTTTT. It specifies CASSQESATNEKLFF.

This chain uses TRBV4-3 with TRBJ1-1; D is undetermined. Trimming removed 0 bases at V and 5 bases at J, with 7 bases between. CDR1 and CDR2 from the germline V gene are LGHNA and YSLEER. The CDR3 is made up of 13 amino acids. The chain's CDR3 is CASSQDLSTEAFF. DNA for the CDR3: TGCGCCAGCAGCCAAGATTTATCGACTGAAGCTTTCTTT.

The CDR3 region is CASSLKRVHEQFF. In nucleotides, the CDR3 is TGTGCCAGCAGTTTGAAGCGGGTCCATGAGCAGTTCTTC. The rearrangement links TRBV6-5 to TRBJ2-1; D is perhaps TRBD2 (6 bases). This CDR3 has 13 amino acids. Germline V gene sequence: CDR1 MNHEY, CDR2 SVGAGI. Trimming took 4 bases from V and 8 from J, leaving 12 bases between them.

The chain joins TRBV6-2 or TRBV6-3 to TRBJ1-5, with 7 bases fitting TRBD1. Losses at the gene ends were 2 bases for V and 7 bases for J; bases not matched to a gene: 5. The CDR3 consists of 14 residues. CDR1 MNHEY and CDR2 SVGEGT come from the germline V gene. The CDR3 DNA reads as TGTGCCAGCAGTTACAGACAGGGAAGACAGCCCCAGCATTTT. Amino acid sequence: CASSYRQGRQPQHF.

The CDR3: CASSDQTSGGYEQYF. The CDR3 coding sequence is TGCGCCAGCAGCGATCAGACTAGCGGGGGCTACGAGCAGTACTTC. This rearrangement joins TRBV5-1 to TRBJ2-7, with 12 positions matching TRBD2. The CDR3 covers 15 residues. Germline V gives CDR1 SGHRS, CDR2 YFSETQ. The V gene end was trimmed by 4 bases and the J gene end by 3 bases; junction bases not matched to a gene: 5. The complete variable domain, with remaining parts taken from reference TRBV5-1 and TRBJ2-7, reads KAGVTQTPRYLIKTRGQQVTLSCSPISGHRSVSWYQQTPGQGLQFLFEYFSETQRNKGNFPGRFSGRQFSNSRSEMNVSTLELGDSALYLCASSDQTSGGYEQYFGPGTRLTVT.

The rearrangement uses TRBV27 and TRBJ2-5; 9 positions agree with TRBD1. V lost 5 bases, J lost 4 bases, and 5 bases stayed unmatched. The CDR3 loop spans 14 amino acids. Germline CDR1 and CDR2: MNHEY and SMNVEV (reference sequence). The CDR3 reads CASSDRTGAETQYF. CDR3 in DNA: TGTGCCAGCAGTGACCGGACAGGGGCAGAGACCCAGTACTTC.

The rearrangement uses TRBV28 and TRBJ2-1, with 12 bases aligning to TRBD2. Germline V CDR1 and CDR2: MDHEN, SYDVKM. This CDR3 has 16 amino acids. V lost 3 bases and J lost 7; bases outside the gene matches: 7. The CDR3 protein is CASSFNGLAGTNEQFF. CDR3 coding DNA: TGTGCCAGCAGTTTTAATGGACTAGCGGGAACGAATGAGCAGTTCTTC.

CDR3 region: CASQSGTGELFF. CDR3 nucleotide sequence: TGTGCCAGTCAAAGCGGCACCGGGGAGCTGTTTTTT. The J gene is TRBJ2-2, the V gene TRBV28, with a weak D call TRBD2 (5 bases). The ends were cut back, 9 bases at V and 4 bases at J, with 9 bases in the middle. This CDR3 has 12 amino acids. The germline V gene has CDR1 MDHEN and CDR2 SYDVKM. The complete variable domain, with remaining parts taken from reference TRBV28 and TRBJ2-2, reads DVKVTQSSRYLVKRTGEKVFLECVQDMDHENMFWYRQDPGLGLRLIYFSYDVKMKEKGDIPEGYSVSREKKERFSLILESASTNQTSMYLCASQSGTGELFFGEGSRLTVL.

This clone showed up just a few times. CDR3 amino acids: CASSQRLSAGYNEQFF. CDR3 nucleotide sequence: TGTGCCAGCAGCCAGCGGTTGTCGGCTGGGTACAATGAGCAGTTCTTC. The chain links TRBV14 to TRBJ2-1, with D unclear. This CDR3 region has 16 residues. Germline CDR1 and CDR2: SGHDN and FVKESK. With 3 bases removed from V and 4 bases from J, the gap between germline ends came to 16 bases.